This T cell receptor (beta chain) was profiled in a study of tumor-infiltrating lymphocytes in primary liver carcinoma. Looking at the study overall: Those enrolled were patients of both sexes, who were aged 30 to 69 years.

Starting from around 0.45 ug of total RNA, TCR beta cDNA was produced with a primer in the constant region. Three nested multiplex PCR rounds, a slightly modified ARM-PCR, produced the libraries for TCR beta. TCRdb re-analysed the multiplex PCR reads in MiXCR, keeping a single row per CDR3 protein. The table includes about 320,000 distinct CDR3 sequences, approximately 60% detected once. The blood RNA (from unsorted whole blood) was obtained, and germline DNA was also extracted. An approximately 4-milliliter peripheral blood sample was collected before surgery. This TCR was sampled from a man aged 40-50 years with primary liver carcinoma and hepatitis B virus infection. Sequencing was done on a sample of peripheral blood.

The CDR3 DNA reads as TGTGCCAGCAGCCAGGGGACTAGCGGCCCCTACAATGAGCAGTTCTTC. Translating it yields CASSQGTSGPYNEQFF. This chain joins TRBV5-8 and TRBJ2-1; 11 nucleotides match TRBD2. The V gene's germline CDR1 is SGHTS and CDR2 YDEGEE. This CDR3 region has 16 residues. V was clipped by 4 bases and J by 2 bases; unmatched bases: 5.